Listed below are T cell receptor beta chains from one sample, sequenced in a study of T cells in Graves' hyperthyroidism and ophthalmopathy. TCRdb recomputed calls from the multiplex PCR reads with MiXCR, one row per CDR3 protein. The repertoire holds about 200,000 distinct CDR3 sequences, with around a sixth as singletons. The sequenced material came from blood. Source of these receptors: a woman aged 45-59 years with Graves' hyperthyroidism. CDR3s leave out the opening cysteine and the closing phenylalanine or tryptophan. Clone size is given for some rows only: seen once, a few or many times, or a class if the clone is expanded.

TRBJ2-1 | TRBV4-1 | NA | ASSQGAGRTPREQF
TRBJ2-3 | TRBV10-3 | many | AISVTSGTGTDTQY
TRBJ2-7 | TRBV5-5 | many | ASSLGLVSYEQY
TRBJ1-2 | TRBV12-3/TRBV12-4 | many | ASSLSASGGYGYT
TRBJ2-2 | TRBV29-1 | many | SVDRTGRTGELF
TRBJ2-5 | TRBV30 | NA | AWRREGARETQY
TRBJ2-1 | TRBV7-2 | many | ASSLAPGQGYNEQF
TRBJ1-5 | TRBV9 | many | ASSVGQGPVEPQH
TRBJ1-2 | TRBV20-1 | NA | SARDWQGSYGYT
TRBJ2-5 | TRBV19 | few | ASRSGGRTRETQY
TRBJ2-3 | TRBV7-2 | many | ASSGSAGDTQY
TRBJ2-7 | TRBV18 | many | ASSPPLSGSNEQY
TRBJ2-7 | TRBV10-3 | NA | AIRAGGPDEQY
TRBJ2-2 | TRBV7-9 | many | ASSLVGNTGELF
TRBJ2-5 | TRBV14 | many | ASSATRVWETQY
TRBJ2-3 | TRBV24-1 | many | ATSDPVAGHADTQY
TRBJ1-1 | TRBV20-1 | many | SARATLTGNTEAF
TRBJ1-4 | TRBV6-1 | many | ASRSPADEKLF
TRBJ1-2 | TRBV11-2 | many | ASRGLGGTYGYT
TRBJ2-7 | TRBV11-2 | many | ASRGTSLAEQY
TRBJ2-1 | TRBV7-8 | many | ASSLTPWDEQF
TRBJ2-3 | TRBV7-3 | few | ASSSGTSGRVPDTQY
TRBJ2-7 | TRBV27 | many | ASSLRGSYEQY
TRBJ2-1 | TRBV10-1 | NA | ASSAHNEQF
TRBJ2-1 | TRBV29-1 | few | SVEDWLAGGYEQF
TRBJ2-1 | TRBV6-2/TRBV6-3 | NA | ASSYSTSGRSPYNEQF
TRBJ1-4 | TRBV2 | many | ASSEQTHPNEKLF
TRBJ2-1 | TRBV7-3 | few | ASSSGQYNEQF
TRBJ2-7 | TRBV27 | few | ASSLRTGSSYEQY
TRBJ1-2 | TRBV13 | many | ASSLSGTGVSNYGYT
TRBJ1-1 | TRBV12-3/TRBV12-4 | NA | ASSLERGYAEAF
TRBJ1-1 | TRBV12-3/TRBV12-4 | many | ASSLGAAREAF
TRBJ2-1 | TRBV12-3/TRBV12-4 | many | ATTGTSGSNEQF
TRBJ2-7 | TRBV28 | many | ASSLSLGQSYEQY
TRBJ1-2 | TRBV4-2 | many | ASSTSTGESYGYT
TRBJ1-1 | TRBV9 | many | ASSPPTGKDTEAF
TRBJ2-1 | TRBV13 | NA | ASSLGVSSYNEQF
TRBJ2-1 | TRBV4-2 | NA | ASSQDPGSGSYNEQF
TRBJ2-1 | TRBV18 | many | ASSPASGVLGSYNEQF
TRBJ2-7 | TRBV27 | many | ASSRPLSSYEQY
TRBJ2-2 | TRBV5-1 | NA | ASKTTGGAYTGELF
TRBJ1-1 | TRBV6-1 | many | ASRRDWENTEAF
TRBJ1-1 | TRBV19 | few | ASSISRENTEAF
TRBJ1-5 | TRBV20-1 | many | SAKGAGGGNQPQH
TRBJ2-3 | TRBV15 | NA | ATSRDPSGLRSRSDTQY
TRBJ1-5 | TRBV30 | NA | AWSATDRGQPQH
TRBJ2-7 | TRBV30 | few | AWSKQGSTSYEQY
TRBJ1-5 | TRBV6-1 | NA | TSSRQPQH
TRBJ1-5 | TRBV30 | NA | AWRKGQPNQPQH
TRBJ2-5 | TRBV2 | many | ASSEPGLAGVTETQY
TRBJ2-7 | TRBV6-2/TRBV6-3 | many | ASSATSGVLRKQY
TRBJ1-1 | TRBV19 | few | ASSMGTAGHTEAF
TRBJ2-5 | TRBV11-2 | many | ASSLRGTSQETQY
TRBJ2-7 | TRBV10-3 | many | AIRPSGRAIEQY
TRBJ1-5 | TRBV12-3/TRBV12-4 | many | ASSLARTGEFRNQPQH
TRBJ2-7 | TRBV28 | NA | ASSLVLGSFHEQY
TRBJ2-7 | TRBV30 | NA | AWRGMGQHEQY
TRBJ2-3 | TRBV13 | NA | ASSLRTFDTQY
TRBJ2-5 | TRBV2 | many | ASRHRDVIQETQY